These 16 T cell receptor beta chains were all obtained from the same sample, sequenced in a study of prognosis after radiotherapy for stage I lung cancer. TCR beta CDR3 was amplified from genomic DNA by two-round multiplex PCR. Specific primers for each TRBV and TRBJ gene were what first-round PCR used. TCRdb passed the multiplex PCR reads through MiXCR, listing each CDR3 protein once. Of over 15,000 distinct CDR3 sequences in the sample, roughly half were seen once. Sequencing was performed on PBMCs, taken before or after stereotactic body radiation therapy (not recorded which). The receptors come from a donor aged 50 or older with non-small cell lung cancer.

The chain combines TRBV5-1 with TRBJ1-2, with D perhaps matching TRBD1 (5 bases). V dropped 4 bases and J dropped 10 bases, with 20 bases sitting between them. Germline values: CDR1 SGHRS, CDR2 YFSETQ. The CDR3 totals 14 residues. The CDR3 protein is CASSPRGECESYTF. DNA of the CDR3: TGCGCCAGCAGCCCGAGGGGTGAGTGCGAGTCCTACACCTTC.

This clonotype has at least ten counts. J is TRBJ1-3 and V is TRBV5-1; D gene uncertain. Trimming pared 7 bases from V and 5 bases from J, leaving 7 bases between. From germline, CDR1 is SGHRS and CDR2 YFSETQ. This CDR3 has 11 residues. The CDR3 bases are TGCGCCAGCCGGAGTAGAAACACCATATATTTT. It encodes CASRSRNTIYF.

As concerns this clonotype: A junction boundary mismatches the germline segment, possibly from a read error. V and J are TRBV12-3 or TRBV12-4 and TRBJ2-2, with a possible D match to TRBD2 (6 bases). This CDR3 region has 17 residues. CDR3 sequence (DNA): TGTACCAGCAGCCCCAACCGGGGGAGCTTTAACACCGGTGAGCTGTTTTTT. Protein: CTSSPNRGSFNTGELFF.

This clonotype was seen a single time. Since a far larger clone is one base different, this is likely a read error. J is TRBJ2-3 and V is TRBV7-9; 7 nucleotides line up with TRBD2. Trimming at V came to 5 bases and at J to 2 bases, leaving 7 bases not matched to a gene. Germline V gives CDR1 SEHNR, CDR2 FQNEAQ (reference sequence). This CDR3 comprises 15 residues. The CDR3 loop reads CASSQGTTSTDTQYF. In DNA, the CDR3 is TGTGCCAGCAGCCAAGGGACTACCTCCACAGATACGCAGTATTTT.

This clonotype has ten or more counts. V gene TRBV20-1 combines with J gene TRBJ1-2; 7 nucleotides agree with TRBD1. The length of the CDR3 is 14 residues. V lost 5 bases, J lost 8 bases, and 14 bases stayed unmatched. The germline gives CDR1 DFQATT, CDR2 SNEGSKA (reference sequence). CDR3 sequence (DNA): TGCAGTGCTGCCAAGCAGGGGGGGAAATGGGGCTACACCTTC. It is translated as CSAAKQGGKWGYTF.

This clonotype was detected only once. The chain has TRBV28 and TRBJ2-1; the D gene is possibly TRBD1 (6 bases). The V gene lost 2 bases and the J gene lost 6 bases, with 14 bases spanning the gap. The CDR3 is 15 amino acids. Germline V gives CDR1 MDHEN, CDR2 SYDVKM. Written as DNA, the CDR3 is TGTGCCAGCAGTTTACCAGGGGTGTTCTGCAATGAGCAGTTCTTC. It is translated as CASSLPGVFCNEQFF.

The chain joins TRBV6-1 to TRBJ1-1; D not resolved. This CDR3 has 12 amino acids. V lost 5 bases and J 7 bases, leaving 11 bases between the germline ends. Germline V gene lookup returns CDR1 MNHNS and CDR2 SASEGT. The CDR3: CASSPGGSEAFF. The CDR3 region has the DNA TGTGCCAGCAGTCCGGGCGGGAGTGAAGCTTTCTTT.

V usage is TRBV7-9 and J usage is TRBJ1-1, with D unresolved. The V and J ends lost 3 bases and 1 base respectively, with 3 bases between them. CDR1 and CDR2 from the germline V gene are SEHNR and FQNEAQ (reference sequence). The CDR3 has 12 residues. CDR3 residues: CASSFRNTEAFF. CDR3 sequence (DNA): TGTGCCAGCAGCTTTCGGAACACTGAAGCTTTCTTT. Full variable domain (outside the CDR3, taken from reference TRBV7-9 and TRBJ1-1): DTGVSQNPRHKITKRGQNVTFRCDPISEHNRLYWYRQTLGQGPEFLTYFQNEAQLEKSRLLSDRFSAERPKGSFSTLEIQRTEQGDSAMYLCASSFRNTEAFFGQGTRLTVV.

This clonotype came up many times. The genes are TRBV28 and TRBJ1-1; 12 nucleotides align to TRBD1. V gave up 6 bases and J gave up 9 bases; unmatched junction bases: 11. CDR1 and CDR2 (germline): MDHEN, SYDVKM. This CDR3 has 15 residues. The CDR3 bases are TGTGCCAGCAGGTCTACCGGGACAGGGGGCGCGAAAGCTTTCTTT. Translation: CASRSTGTGGAKAFF.

This clonotype was detected many times. V usage is TRBV6-5 and J usage is TRBJ2-2, with 7 bases matching TRBD1. V was clipped by 2 bases and J by 1 base; unmatched bases: 13. The CDR3 totals 19 residues. Germline V gene lookup returns CDR1 MNHEY and CDR2 SVGAGI. Here the CDR3 reads CASSYPRGKQALNTGELFF. The CDR3 DNA reads TGTGCCAGCAGTTACCCCAGGGGGAAGCAGGCCCTGAACACCGGGGAGCTGTTTTTT.

Ten or more counts support this clonotype. This chain uses TRBV4-1 with TRBJ2-1; TRBD2 matches 10 bases. This CDR3 is 15 amino acids long. CDR1 is MGHRA and CDR2 is YSYEKL in the germline V gene. Losses at the gene ends were 8 bases for V and 8 bases for J; bases not matched to a gene: 12. The CDR3 reads CASSPQAGGPYEQFF. The CDR3 nucleotides read TGCGCCAGCTCCCCTCAAGCGGGAGGGCCCTATGAGCAGTTCTTC.

For this clonotype: This clone may be a read error of a much larger clone one base away. CDR3 nucleotides: TGTGCCAGCAGTTACACGTACACCGGGGGGCTGTTTTTT. Encoded protein: CASSYTYTGGLFF. The rearrangement uses TRBV6-5 and TRBJ2-2; D is possibly TRBD2 (6 bases). Germline V gene data show CDR1 as MNHEY and CDR2 as SVGAGI. CDR3 size: 13 residues.

On this clonotype itself: One end of the junction fails to match germline, which may point to a read error. The J gene is TRBJ2-2, the V gene TRBV20-1, with 16 bases matching TRBD2. CDR3 length: 15 residues. Germline lookup yields CDR1 DFQATT and CDR2 SNEGSKA (reference sequence). The CDR3, as DNA: TGCAGTGCTAGGGGACTAGCGGGAGGGGGCGGGGAGCTATTTTTT. Residues: CSARGLAGGGGELFF.

Turning to this clonotype: At one of its ends the junction is not consistent with the germline gene, which may arise from a read error. This rearrangement joins TRBV24-1 to TRBJ2-2, with D perhaps TRBD1 or TRBD2 (5 bases each). The CDR3 extends over 14 amino acids. Germline V CDR1 and CDR2: KGHDR, SFDVKD. CDR3 residues: CATEKGTKTGELFF. Written as DNA, the CDR3 is TGTGCCACCGAGAAAGGGACGAAAACCGGGGAGCTGTTTTTT.

This clonotype showed up many times. The chain recombines TRBV9 with TRBJ2-1, with TRBD2 matching over 9 bases. This CDR3 is built from 14 residues. Germline trimming cut 4 bases from V and 9 bases from J; bases unmatched to any gene: 8. Germline V gene sequence: CDR1 SGDLS, CDR2 YYNGEE. The CDR3 is CASSPRTSAGEQFF. CDR3 coding DNA: TGTGCCAGCAGCCCAAGGACTAGCGCCGGTGAGCAGTTCTTC. The whole variable domain, filled in from reference TRBV9 and TRBJ2-1, reads DSGVTQTPKHLITATGQRVTLRCSPRSGDLSVYWYQQSLDQGLQFLIQYYNGEERAKGNILERFSAQQFPDLHSELNLSSLELGDSALYFCASSPRTSAGEQFFGPGTRLTVL.

This clonotype was observed at least ten times. The V gene is TRBV19, the J gene TRBJ1-3, with 7 nucleotides matching TRBD1. This CDR3 is 17 amino acids long. After removal of 5 bases from V and 4 bases from J, the junction contained 14 bases not matched to a gene. Looked up from germline, CDR1 is LNHDA and CDR2 is SQIVND (reference sequence). The CDR3 loop is CASSQQGTRGKGNTIYF. CDR3 sequence (DNA): TGTGCCAGTAGTCAACAGGGGACTCGGGGTAAAGGAAACACCATATATTTT.